The present entry profiles one T cell receptor (beta chain) with its context. What it binds is unknown. V shed 2 bases and J 0 bases; nucleotides not matched to a gene: 2. This CDR3 is built from 16 residues. The data were obtained in a study of response to subunit inactivated influenza vaccine. Each CDR3 protein is one row after TCRdb ran MiXCR on the RT-PCR reads. The table lists about half a million distinct CDR3 sequences, approximately 11% of them singletons. Study-level points and caveats: Each seasonal influenza vaccination, the authors suggested, recruits few new T cells.

The specimen comprised PBMCs from blood, sampled roughly 48 days after vaccination. V and J are TRBV12-3 or TRBV12-4 and TRBJ2-2; 8 bases line up with TRBD1. The receptor's source is a middle-aged man who received an inactivated influenza vaccine. CDR3 amino acids: CASSLTGGSNTGELFF. The CDR3 region has the DNA TGTGCCAGCAGTTTAACAGGGGGGTCGAACACCGGGGAGCTGTTTTTT.